These 24 T cell receptor beta chains were sequenced from one sample in a study of blood T cell repertoires in COVID-19. Some clones are missing from TCRdb's copy, which holds only in-frame ones; the method was immunoSEQ multiplex PCR. The sample includes around 72,000 clones, less than 90% of them seen just once. The specimen sequenced was peripheral blood. The receptor set was obtained from a woman of 80 years or more with acute or convalescent COVID-19.

The J gene is TRBJ1-1, the V gene TRBV7-9; D may be TRBD1 (6 bases). This CDR3 region has 15 residues. V lost 7 bases and J 5 bases, leaving 20 bases between the germline ends. CDR1 is SEHNR, CDR2 FQNEAQ, per germline (reference sequence). The CDR3 bases are TGTGCCAGCACCGCCACTACAGGGATTCCAACTGAAGCTTTCTTT. Residues: CASTATTGIPTEAFF.

The genes are TRBV2 and TRBJ1-4; a weak D match, TRBD1 (6 bases). Germline V lookup: CDR1 SNHLY, CDR2 FYNNEI. Trimming stripped 8 bases from V and 2 bases from J, with 6 bases between. The CDR3 has 12 residues. CDR3 amino acids: CASGQTNEKLFF. In DNA form, the CDR3 reads TGTGCCAGCGGACAGACTAATGAAAAACTGTTTTTT.

V gene TRBV7-8 combines with J gene TRBJ1-2; D is perhaps TRBD1 (5 bases). Per germline, CDR1 SGHVS and CDR2 FQNEAQ. The CDR3 has 20 residues. V was shortened by 3 bases and J by 3 bases, with 29 bases between the two germline ends. The CDR3 loop is CASSFYSGRATSSGDYGYTF. CDR3 nucleotides: TGTGCCAGCAGCTTTTATTCCGGCAGGGCCACCTCCTCGGGGGACTATGGCTACACCTTC. Based on the CDR3 plus reference TRBV7-8 and TRBJ1-2, the full variable domain is GAGVSQSPRYKVAKRGQDVALRCDPISGHVSLFWYQQALGQGPEFLTYFQNEAQLDKSGLPSDRFFAERPEGSVSTLKIQRTQQEDSAVYLCASSFYSGRATSSGDYGYTFGSGTRLTVV.

The V and J genes are TRBV3-1 (or the pseudogene TRBV3-2) and TRBJ1-2; weak D call: TRBD1 (6 bases). The ends were cut back, 8 bases at V and 7 bases at J, with 17 bases in the middle. Looked up from germline, CDR1 is LGHDT and CDR2 is YNNKEL (reference sequence). CDR3 length equals 13 residues. The CDR3 sequence: CASGLGGAGGYTF. The CDR3 DNA follows: TGTGCCAGCGGCCTAGGGGGGGCGGGTGGCTACACCTTC.

This clone was recorded once. The V and J genes are TRBV9 and TRBJ2-1, with 9 bases matching TRBD2. The CDR3 loop spans 18 amino acids. V was clipped by 4 bases and J by 6 bases; unmatched bases: 17. Germline values: CDR1 SGDLS, CDR2 YYNGEE. Written as DNA, the CDR3 is TGTGCCAGCAGCCCCAGCTTGGCAGCGGGGGGCACCATCAATGAGCAGTTCTTC. This encodes CASSPSLAAGGTINEQFF.

The rearrangement joins TRBV18 to TRBJ2-7, with TRBD1 matching 9 bases. This CDR3 spans 14 amino acids. Germline values: CDR1 KGHSH, CDR2 LQKENI. V shed 3 bases and J 7 bases; nucleotides not matched to a gene: 7. CDR3 bases: TGTGCCAGCTCACCGACCGGGACAGGGTGGGAGCAGTACTTC. Its translation is CASSPTGTGWEQYF.

The rearrangement links TRBV24-1 to TRBJ2-7; 11 nucleotides match TRBD1. This CDR3 contains 15 residues. From germline, CDR1 is KGHDR and CDR2 SFDVKD. After removal of 3 bases from V and 8 bases from J, the junction contained 8 bases not matched to a gene. The CDR3 bases are TGTGCCACCAGTGATCCACGGACAGGGGGCTATAAGCAGTACTTC. This translates into CATSDPRTGGYKQYF.

The chain is built from TRBV19 and TRBJ2-3, with 7 bases matching TRBD1. The CDR3 has 14 amino acids. Germline V CDR1 and CDR2: LNHDA, SQIVND (reference sequence). V shed 5 bases and J 4 bases; nucleotides not matched to a gene: 6. The DNA for the CDR3 is TGTGCCAGTAGTCCTTCGAGGGGGCCAGATACGCAGTATTTT. It codes for CASSPSRGPDTQYF.

This clone has at least ten counts. The V gene is TRBV28, the J gene TRBJ1-5; 10 nucleotides agree with TRBD1. V shed 6 bases and J 0 bases; nucleotides not matched to a gene: 11. The CDR3 totals 18 residues. Germline V lookup: CDR1 MDHEN, CDR2 SYDVKM. CDR3: CASSRRGQGTYSNQPQHF. As DNA, the CDR3 is TGTGCCAGCAGCCGTAGGGGACAGGGGACTTATAGCAATCAGCCCCAGCATTTT.

The chain carries TRBV5-1 and TRBJ2-2; 12 nucleotides line up with TRBD2. CDR1 is SGHRS and CDR2 is YFSETQ in the germline V gene. With 3 bases clipped from V and 2 bases from J, the junction kept 5 bases outside the gene matches. The CDR3 spans 17 residues. The CDR3 region has the DNA TGCGCCAGCAGCTCCCGACTAGCGGGAGTTAACACCGGGGAGCTGTTTTTT. This sequence encodes CASSSRLAGVNTGELFF.

The chain uses TRBV9 and TRBJ2-2; D is undetermined. Germline loops: CDR1 SGDLS, CDR2 YYNGEE. The CDR3 has 16 residues. V lost 4 bases to trimming and J lost 4 bases, with 17 bases between them. CDR3 amino acids: CASSLRPTAATGELFF. The CDR3 DNA reads TGTGCCAGCAGCCTCCGCCCGACGGCGGCCACCGGGGAGCTGTTTTTT.

The rearrangement joins TRBV30 to TRBJ1-1, with D hard to call. Germline CDR1 is GTSNPN and CDR2 is SVGIG (reference sequence). The V end lost 0 bases, the J end lost 1 base, and 6 bases lay between the germline ends. The CDR3 has 13 residues. The CDR3 DNA is TGTGCCTGGAGTGTTATACAGAACACTGAAGCTTTCTTT. This codes for CAWSVIQNTEAFF.

The genes are TRBV5-6 and TRBJ1-1; TRBD1 might be the D (5 bases). The germline gives CDR1 SGHDT, CDR2 YYEEEE. The CDR3 totals 15 residues. V was trimmed by 0 bases and J by 4 bases, leaving 13 bases between them. CDR3 in amino acids: CASSLEAGRVTEAFF. The CDR3 DNA reads TGTGCCAGCAGCTTGGAGGCGGGGCGGGTCACTGAAGCTTTCTTT.

This sequence joins TRBV4-1 and TRBJ2-1; 14 bases fit TRBD2. The CDR3 consists of 17 residues. The germline gives CDR1 MGHRA, CDR2 YSYEKL. J gave up 8 bases and V 0 bases, and 6 bases lay outside the gene matches. This CDR3 reads CASSQDPGTSGGYEQFF. The DNA of the CDR3 is TGCGCCAGCAGCCAAGATCCAGGGACTAGCGGGGGTTATGAGCAGTTCTTC.

This sequence joins TRBV6-1 and TRBJ2-7, with D maybe TRBD2 (6 bases). V was pared by 2 bases and J by 5 bases, with 22 bases between. The length of the CDR3 is 17 residues. Germline CDR1 MNHNS, CDR2 SASEGT. CDR3 loop: CASSEIGFSGLRNEQYF. The CDR3 DNA sequence: TGTGCCAGCAGTGAAATCGGGTTTAGCGGCCTCCGCAACGAGCAGTACTTC.

The J gene is TRBJ2-3, the V gene TRBV3-1 (or the pseudogene TRBV3-2), with D possibly TRBD1 on 6 matching bases. The CDR3 length is 14 residues. Trimming took off 1 base at V and 1 base at J, with 6 bases between the two ends. Germline V gene lookup returns CDR1 LGHDT and CDR2 YNNKEL (reference sequence). CDR3 nucleotide sequence: TGTGCCAGCAGCCAAGGGACAGGCACAGATACGCAGTATTTT. Its translation is CASSQGTGTDTQYF.

The sample holds a few counts of this clone. The V and J genes are TRBV7-3 and TRBJ1-1, with 8 bases fitting TRBD1. With V trimmed by 2 bases and J by 3 bases, 8 bases remained unmatched. This CDR3 is built from 16 residues. Germline-derived CDR1 and CDR2 are SGHTA and FQGTGA. CDR3 DNA sequence: TGTGCCAGCAGCTTATCACCAGGGGGCAGATACACTGAAGCTTTCTTT. Protein product: CASSLSPGGRYTEAFF.

The sample holds one count of this clone. The gene calls are TRBV12-3 or TRBV12-4 and TRBJ2-7; possibly TRBD1 for D (5 bases). There are 13 residues in the CDR3. V was trimmed by 6 bases and J by 1 base, leaving 10 bases between them. CDR3 DNA: TGTGCCAGCAGCCTGGACAATTCCTACGAGCAGTACTTC. This translates into CASSLDNSYEQYF.

The gene calls are TRBV7-3 and TRBJ2-2, with D possibly being TRBD2 (5 bases). The germline gives CDR1 SGHTA, CDR2 FQGTGA. This CDR3 region has 15 residues. V was trimmed by 5 bases and J by 3 bases, leaving 13 bases between them. CDR3 residues: CASSPVTRDTGELFF. For the CDR3, the DNA is TGTGCCAGCAGCCCGGTTACTAGGGACACCGGGGAGCTGTTTTTT.

This chain joins TRBV5-1 and TRBJ2-1; D is possibly TRBD1 (6 bases). The CDR3 is 17 amino acids. Germline V CDR1 and CDR2: SGHRS, YFSETQ. Trimming shortened V by 1 base and J by 7 bases, and 21 bases separated the two germline ends. The chain's CDR3 is CASSLNGAVNRANEQFF. CDR3 DNA: TGCGCCAGCAGCTTGAATGGGGCAGTGAACAGGGCTAATGAGCAGTTCTTC.

The V and J genes are TRBV23-1 and TRBJ1-5; D unclear. TRBV23-1 is an ORF, with its function uncertain. This CDR3 has 15 residues. The V gene lost 4 bases and the J gene lost 3 bases, with 13 bases spanning the gap. The CDR3 loop reads CASSPRCTLNQPQHF. The CDR3, as DNA: TGCGCCAGCAGTCCGCGCTGTACTCTCAATCAGCCCCAGCATTTT.

J is TRBJ2-7 and V is TRBV12-5; D is perhaps TRBD2 (6 bases). CDR3 size: 16 residues. V was shortened by 3 bases and J by 3 bases, with 18 bases between the two germline ends. From germline, CDR1 is LGHNT and CDR2 FRNRAP. CDR3 sequence (DNA): TGTGCTAGTGGTTTTCACGCAGGAACGGGGGACTACGAGCAGTACTTC. Protein sequence: CASGFHAGTGDYEQYF.

The V and J genes are TRBV30 and TRBJ2-1; maybe TRBD2 (7 bases). The CDR3 is made up of 14 amino acids. Germline V gene data show CDR1 as GTSNPN and CDR2 as SVGIG (reference sequence). V was shortened by 4 bases and J by 5 bases, with 15 bases between the two germline ends. The CDR3 region has the DNA TGTGCCTGGAAGAGGGGGACTATAAACAATGAGCAGTTCTTC. Its protein is CAWKRGTINNEQFF.

The chain couples TRBV5-1 to TRBJ1-6; TRBD1 matches 7 bases. Germline V lookup: CDR1 SGHRS, CDR2 YFSETQ. The CDR3 spans 14 residues. Trimming cost V 1 base and J 8 bases; bases outside gene matches: 3. This CDR3 reads CASSLPTGDSPLHF. CDR3 sequence (DNA): TGCGCCAGCAGCTTGCCAACAGGGGATTCACCCCTCCACTTT.